This T cell receptor beta chain was recorded in a study of sequential checkpoint blockade in melanoma. Study information: Arm A got nivolumab then ipilimumab; arm B the reverse, 1:1. After both sequences, patients received maintenance nivolumab.

Treatment reported: randomized to nivolumab then ipilimumab (arm A) or the reverse (arm B). From thawed PBMCs, live CD3+CD8+ cells negative for CD19 and CD56 were sorted. This table comes from immunoSEQ multiplex PCR, and its TCRdb copy is limited to in-frame clones, with some not included. The sample lists tens of thousands of clones; roughly 76% were seen once. This CDR3 is built from 15 residues. Looked up from germline, CDR1 is MGHRA and CDR2 is YSYEKL. J lost 8 bases, V lost 4 bases, and 6 bases had no gene match. The chain links TRBV4-1 to TRBJ1-6; 9 bases fit TRBD1. This clonotype originated in a human donor with melanoma. The sequences come from CD8+ T cells sorted from blood (inferred from file names), collected from a patient given nivolumab and ipilimumab in sequence. CDR3 amino acids: CASSLQGARDSPLHF. As DNA, the CDR3 is TGCGCCAGCAGCCTACAGGGGGCTAGAGATTCACCCCTCCACTTT.